Here is one T cell receptor beta chain with its context. Original analysis: Cell counts per sample came from amplifying reference gene primers. Repertoires were generated with immunoSEQ multiplex PCR, while TCRdb's copy carries only in-frame clones and drops some. V, J and clone size derive from that table, while D and trimming were established from the DNA sequence. The profile covers approximately 170,000 clones, with roughly four fifths appearing a single time and around 7.3% taken by the ten largest. The germline V and J ends were trimmed by 3 bases and 5 bases, with 35 bases remaining between them. The CDR3 totals 21 residues. CDR1 SQVTM and CDR2 ANQGSEA come from the germline V gene. This record belongs to a study of blood T cell repertoires in COVID-19. Study-level information: Material from acute and convalescent COVID-19 was sourced from the United States, Italy and Spain. PBMCs, B-cell-depleted T cells, or T cells provided the cDNA or gDNA that made up the material.

Patients at the Seattle site were enrolled during active infection and followed longitudinally. This TCR was recovered from a woman aged 70 to 79 with COVID-19, enrolled during active disease. This chain joins TRBV29-1 and TRBJ2-1; D perhaps matches TRBD2 (5 bases). The sample consisted of peripheral blood. In DNA form, the CDR3 reads TGCAGCGTTGATCGTGTCGCAGAGAGTAGGTTGGGAGCCCCTAAAGACAATGAGCAGTTCTTC. Protein product: CSVDRVAESRLGAPKDNEQFF.